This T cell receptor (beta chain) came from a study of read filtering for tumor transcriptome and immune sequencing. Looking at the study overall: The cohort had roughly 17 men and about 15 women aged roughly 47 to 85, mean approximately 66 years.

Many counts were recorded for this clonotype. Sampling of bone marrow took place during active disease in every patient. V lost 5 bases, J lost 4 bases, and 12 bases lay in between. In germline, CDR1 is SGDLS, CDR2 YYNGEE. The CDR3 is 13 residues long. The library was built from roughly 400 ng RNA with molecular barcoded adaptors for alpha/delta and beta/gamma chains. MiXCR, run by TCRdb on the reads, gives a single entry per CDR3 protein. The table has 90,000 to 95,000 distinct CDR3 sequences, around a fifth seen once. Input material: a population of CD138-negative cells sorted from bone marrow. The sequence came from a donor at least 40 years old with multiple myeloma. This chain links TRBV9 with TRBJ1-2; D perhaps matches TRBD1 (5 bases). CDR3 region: CASSWGLSYGYTF. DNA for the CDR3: TGTGCCAGCAGTTGGGGACTGAGCTATGGCTACACCTTC. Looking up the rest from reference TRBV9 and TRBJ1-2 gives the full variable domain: DSGVTQTPKHLITATGQRVTLRCSPRSGDLSVYWYQQSLDQGLQFLIQYYNGEERAKGNILERFSAQQFPDLHSELNLSSLELGDSALYFCASSWGLSYGYTFGSGTRLTVV.